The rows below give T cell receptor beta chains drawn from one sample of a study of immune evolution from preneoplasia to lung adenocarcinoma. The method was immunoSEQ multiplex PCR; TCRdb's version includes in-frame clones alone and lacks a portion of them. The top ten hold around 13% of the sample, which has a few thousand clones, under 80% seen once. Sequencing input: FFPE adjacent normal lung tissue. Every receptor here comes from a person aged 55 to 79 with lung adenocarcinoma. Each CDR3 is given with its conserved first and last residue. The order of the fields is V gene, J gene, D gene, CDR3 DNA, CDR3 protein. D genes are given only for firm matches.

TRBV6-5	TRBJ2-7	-	TGTGCCAGCAGTTACGGGGGCTCCTACGAGCAGTACTTC	CASSYGGSYEQYF
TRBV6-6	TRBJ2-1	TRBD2	TGTGCCAGCAGTTACAGGAGCGGGGGTTACAATGAGCAGTTCTTC	CASSYRSGGYNEQFF
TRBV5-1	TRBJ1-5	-	TGCGCCAGCAGCGATGGACTGAGCAATCAGCCCCAGCATTTT	CASSDGLSNQPQHF
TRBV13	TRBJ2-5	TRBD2	TGTGCCAGCAGCTTAGAATCCCTGAAACGGGGGGGCTCAGAGACCCAGTACTTC	CASSLESLKRGGSETQYF
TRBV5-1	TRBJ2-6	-	TGCGCCAGCAGCTTGGCGTTATCCGGGGCCAACGTCCTGACTTTC	CASSLALSGANVLTF
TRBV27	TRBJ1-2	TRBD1	TGTGCCAGCAGCCCGGTGACAGGGAATAACTATGGCTACACCTTC	CASSPVTGNNYGYTF
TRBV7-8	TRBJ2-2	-	TGTGCCAGCAGCAAAGCCGACAGACGAGGGCTGAACACCGGGGAGCTGTTTTTT	CASSKADRRGLNTGELFF
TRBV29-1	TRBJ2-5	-	TGCAGCGTTGAAGGAGGGGCAGGGGGGGAGAAGACCCAGTACTTC	CSVEGGAGGEKTQYF
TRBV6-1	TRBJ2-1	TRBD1	TGTGCCAGCAGTGAAGGTTCAGGGGGCCAGGATGAGCAGTTCTTC	CASSEGSGGQDEQFF
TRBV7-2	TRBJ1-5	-	TGTGCCAGCAGCTTATTCGACAATCAGCCCCAGCATTTT	CASSLFDNQPQHF
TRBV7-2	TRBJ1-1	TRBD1	TGTGCCAGCAGCCCAACGTGGGGACAGGCGAACACTGAAGCTTTCTTT	CASSPTWGQANTEAFF
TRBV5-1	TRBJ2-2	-	TGCGCCAGCAGCTTCCTACCGTCGGAGAACACCGGGGAGCTGTTTTTT	CASSFLPSENTGELFF
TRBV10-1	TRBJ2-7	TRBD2	TGCGCCAGCTCTTCCTCCGGGACTAGCGGCACCCTGGTGTACTTC	CASSSSGTSGTLVYF
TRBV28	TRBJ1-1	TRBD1	TGTGCCAGCAGCCAAGCAGGGGGGAGCACTGAAGCTTTCTTT	CASSQAGGSTEAFF
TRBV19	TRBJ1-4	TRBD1	TGTGCCAGTATCCGGGACAGACATGAAAAACTGTTTTTT	CASIRDRHEKLFF
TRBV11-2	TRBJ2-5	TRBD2	TGTGCCAGCAGCTGGCGGGGGGGCCGAGAGACCCAGTACTTC	CASSWRGGRETQYF
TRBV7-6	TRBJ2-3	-	TGTGCCAGCAGCAAAGATCCGACGGGAACGCAGTATTTT	CASSKDPTGTQYF